This T cell receptor (beta chain) was captured in a study of T cell repertoires in cytomegalovirus infection. In the study overall: Both a matching HLA type and CMV infection were indicated by public TCR beta signatures.

The germline CDR1 and CDR2 sequences are SEHNR and FQNEAQ (reference sequence). This CDR3 has 13 amino acids. With 7 bases removed from V and 3 bases from J, the gap between germline ends came to 10 bases. TCRdb reprocessed the reads via MiXCR and lists one record per CDR3 protein. The sample holds about 490,000 distinct CDR3 sequences, about 10% seen once. Study results and caveats: Carriage of CMV together with the relevant HLA was identifiable through cumulative public TCR beta family frequency. The ex vivo response showed dominance by HLA-C-restricted CMV-specific TCR beta clonotypes.

This clonotype was detected many times. Its antigen is undetermined. Sequenced: PBMCs. The chain carries TRBV7-9 and TRBJ1-5; D might be TRBD1 (5 bases). The source is a human donor in good health (CMV status not recorded). Some clones in this sample may be carry-over from other donors' samples. CDR3 in DNA: TGTGCCAGCAACCGGGACTTCAATCAGCCCCAGCATTTT. Translation: CASNRDFNQPQHF.